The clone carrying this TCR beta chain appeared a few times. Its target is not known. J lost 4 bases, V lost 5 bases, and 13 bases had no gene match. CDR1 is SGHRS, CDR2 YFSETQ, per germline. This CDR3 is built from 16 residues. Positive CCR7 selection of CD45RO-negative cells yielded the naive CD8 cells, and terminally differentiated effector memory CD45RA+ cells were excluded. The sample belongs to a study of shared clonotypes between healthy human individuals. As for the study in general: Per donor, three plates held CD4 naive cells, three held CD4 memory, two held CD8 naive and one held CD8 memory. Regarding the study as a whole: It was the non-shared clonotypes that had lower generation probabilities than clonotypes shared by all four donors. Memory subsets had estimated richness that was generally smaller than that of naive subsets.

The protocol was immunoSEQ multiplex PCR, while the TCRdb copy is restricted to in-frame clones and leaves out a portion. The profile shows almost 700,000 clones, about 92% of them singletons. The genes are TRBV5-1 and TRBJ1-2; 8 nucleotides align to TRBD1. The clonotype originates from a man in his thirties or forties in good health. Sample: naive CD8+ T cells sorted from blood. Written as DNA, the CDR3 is TGCGCCAGCAGGCCCGACAGGGGCGAGGTCCCCTATGGCTACACCTTC. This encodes CASRPDRGEVPYGYTF.